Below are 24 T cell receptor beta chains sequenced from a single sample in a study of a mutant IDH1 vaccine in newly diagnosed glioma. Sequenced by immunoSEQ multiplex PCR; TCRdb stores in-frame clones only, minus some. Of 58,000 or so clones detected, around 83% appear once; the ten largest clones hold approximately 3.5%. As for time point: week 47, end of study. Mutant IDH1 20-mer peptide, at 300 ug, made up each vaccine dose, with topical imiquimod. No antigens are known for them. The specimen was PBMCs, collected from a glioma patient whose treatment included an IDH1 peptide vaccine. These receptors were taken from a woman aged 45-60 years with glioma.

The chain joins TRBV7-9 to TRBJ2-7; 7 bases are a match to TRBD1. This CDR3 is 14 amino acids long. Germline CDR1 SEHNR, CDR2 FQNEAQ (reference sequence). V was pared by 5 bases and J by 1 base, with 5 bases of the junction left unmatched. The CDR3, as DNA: TGTGCCAGCAGCGACCGGGACAGTTCCTACGAGCAGTACTTC. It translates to CASSDRDSSYEQYF.

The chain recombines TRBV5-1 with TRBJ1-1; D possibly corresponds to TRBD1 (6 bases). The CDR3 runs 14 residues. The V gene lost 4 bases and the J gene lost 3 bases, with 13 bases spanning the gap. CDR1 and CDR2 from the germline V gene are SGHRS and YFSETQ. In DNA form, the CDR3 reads TGCGCCAGCAGCCGGGGAGGGGGATACACTGAAGCTTTCTTT. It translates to CASSRGGGYTEAFF.

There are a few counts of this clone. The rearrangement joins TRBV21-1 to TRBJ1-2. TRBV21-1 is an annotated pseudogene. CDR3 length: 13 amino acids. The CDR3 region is CASRREAPYGYTF. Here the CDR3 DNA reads TGTGCCAGCAGAAGGGAGGCCCCCTATGGCTACACCTTC.

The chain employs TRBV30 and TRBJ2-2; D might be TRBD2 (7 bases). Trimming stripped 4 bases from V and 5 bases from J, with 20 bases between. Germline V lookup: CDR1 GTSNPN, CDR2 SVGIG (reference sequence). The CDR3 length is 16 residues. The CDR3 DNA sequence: TGTGCCTGGAAGTCCAATCGGGGGGCGGGTACCGGGGAGCTGTTTTTT. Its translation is CAWKSNRGAGTGELFF.

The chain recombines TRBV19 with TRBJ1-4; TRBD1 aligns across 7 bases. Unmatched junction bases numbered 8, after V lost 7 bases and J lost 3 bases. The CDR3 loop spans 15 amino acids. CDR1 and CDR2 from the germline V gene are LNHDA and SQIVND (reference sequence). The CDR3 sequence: CASNPLGTANEKLFF. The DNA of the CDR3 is TGTGCCAGTAACCCCCTCGGGACAGCTAATGAAAAACTGTTTTTT.

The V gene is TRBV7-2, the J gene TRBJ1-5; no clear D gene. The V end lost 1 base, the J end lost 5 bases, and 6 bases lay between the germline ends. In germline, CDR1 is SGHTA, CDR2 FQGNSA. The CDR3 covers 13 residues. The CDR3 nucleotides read TGTGCCAGCAGCTTAGGGCTGGATCAGCCCCAGCATTTT. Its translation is CASSLGLDQPQHF.

CDR3 DNA sequence: TGCGCCAGCAGAGGGACAGGGGGCGCCTACGAGCAGTACTTC. It codes for CASRGTGGAYEQYF. The chain recombines TRBV5-1 with TRBJ2-7; 12 nucleotides align to TRBD1. The CDR3 consists of 14 residues. V shed 5 bases, J shed 2 bases, and the junction held 2 bases outside the gene matches. Looked up from germline, CDR1 is SGHRS and CDR2 is YFSETQ.

For the CDR3, the DNA is TGTGCCAGCAGTGAATTGGGCAGGGGGATGAGCAATGAGCAGTTCTTC. It codes for CASSELGRGMSNEQFF. The J gene is TRBJ2-1, the V gene TRBV2; TRBD1 matches at 7 bases. Trimming at V came to 2 bases and at J to 6 bases, leaving 10 bases not matched to a gene. This CDR3 contains 16 residues. Germline lookup yields CDR1 SNHLY and CDR2 FYNNEI.

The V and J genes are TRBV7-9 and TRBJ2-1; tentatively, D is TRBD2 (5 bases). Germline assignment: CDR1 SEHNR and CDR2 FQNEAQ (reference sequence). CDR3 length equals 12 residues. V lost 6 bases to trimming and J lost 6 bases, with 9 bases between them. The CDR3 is CASRGASNEQFF. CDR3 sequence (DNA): TGTGCCAGCAGGGGAGCAAGCAATGAGCAGTTCTTC.

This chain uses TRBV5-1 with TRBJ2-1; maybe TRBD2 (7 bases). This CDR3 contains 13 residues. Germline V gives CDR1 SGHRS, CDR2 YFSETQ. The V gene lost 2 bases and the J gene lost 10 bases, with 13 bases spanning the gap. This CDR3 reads CASSFGGRVEQFF. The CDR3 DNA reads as TGCGCCAGCAGCTTCGGGGGGCGGGTCGAGCAGTTCTTC.

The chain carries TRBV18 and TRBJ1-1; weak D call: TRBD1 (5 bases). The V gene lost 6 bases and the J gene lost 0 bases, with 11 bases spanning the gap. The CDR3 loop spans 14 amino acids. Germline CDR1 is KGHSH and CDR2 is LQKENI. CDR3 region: CASSSDRLNTEAFF. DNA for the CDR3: TGTGCCAGCTCTTCTGACAGATTGAACACTGAAGCTTTCTTT.

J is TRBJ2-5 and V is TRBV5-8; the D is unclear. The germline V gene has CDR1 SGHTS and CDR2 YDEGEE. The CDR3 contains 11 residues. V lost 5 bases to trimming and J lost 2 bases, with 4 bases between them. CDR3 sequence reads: CASSRQETQYF. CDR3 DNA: TGTGCCAGCAGTCGTCAAGAGACCCAGTACTTC. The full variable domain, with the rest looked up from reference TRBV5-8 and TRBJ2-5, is EAGVTQSPTHLIKTRGQQATLRCSPISGHTSVYWYQQALGLGLQFLLWYDEGEERNRGNFPPRFSGRQFPNYSSELNVNALELEDSALYLCASSRQETQYFGPGTRLLVL.

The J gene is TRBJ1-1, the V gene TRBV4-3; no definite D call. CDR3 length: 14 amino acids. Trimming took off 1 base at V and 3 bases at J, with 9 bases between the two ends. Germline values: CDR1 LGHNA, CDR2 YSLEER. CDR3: CASSQGTTDTEAFF. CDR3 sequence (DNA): TGCGCCAGCAGCCAAGGGACGACGGACACTGAAGCTTTCTTT.

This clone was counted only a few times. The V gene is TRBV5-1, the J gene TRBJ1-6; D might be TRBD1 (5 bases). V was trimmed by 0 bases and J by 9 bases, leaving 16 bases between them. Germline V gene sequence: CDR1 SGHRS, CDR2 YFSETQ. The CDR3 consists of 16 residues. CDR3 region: CASSLEYRGSGSPLHF. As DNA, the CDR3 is TGCGCCAGCAGCTTGGAGTATAGGGGTTCGGGTTCACCCCTCCACTTT.

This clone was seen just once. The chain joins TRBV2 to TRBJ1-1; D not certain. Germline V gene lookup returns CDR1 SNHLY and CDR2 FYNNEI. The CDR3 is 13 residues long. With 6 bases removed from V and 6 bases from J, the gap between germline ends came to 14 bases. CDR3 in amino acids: CASRTLGPPEAFF. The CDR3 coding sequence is TGTGCCAGCAGAACCCTCGGACCCCCTGAAGCTTTCTTT. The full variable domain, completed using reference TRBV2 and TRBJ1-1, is EPEVTQTPSHQVTQMGQEVILRCVPISNHLYFYWYRQILGQKVEFLVSFYNNEISEKSEIFDDQFSVERPDGSNFTLKIRSTKLEDSAMYFCASRTLGPPEAFFGQGTRLTVV.

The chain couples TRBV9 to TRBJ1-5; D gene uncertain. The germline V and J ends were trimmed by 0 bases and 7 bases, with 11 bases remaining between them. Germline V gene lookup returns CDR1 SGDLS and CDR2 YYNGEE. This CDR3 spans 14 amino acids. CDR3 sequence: CASSVEGSRQPQHF. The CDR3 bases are TGTGCCAGCAGCGTAGAAGGATCGAGGCAGCCCCAGCATTTT.

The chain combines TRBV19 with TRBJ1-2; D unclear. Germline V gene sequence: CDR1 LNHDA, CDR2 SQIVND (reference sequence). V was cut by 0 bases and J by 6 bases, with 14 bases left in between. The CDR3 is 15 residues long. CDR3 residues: CASSIDAAPVDGYTF. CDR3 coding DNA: TGTGCCAGTAGTATAGATGCGGCGCCCGTGGATGGCTACACCTTC.

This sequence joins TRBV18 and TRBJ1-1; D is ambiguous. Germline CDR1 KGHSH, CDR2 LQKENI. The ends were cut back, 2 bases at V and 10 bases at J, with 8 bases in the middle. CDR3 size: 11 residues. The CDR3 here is CASSPTLRAFF. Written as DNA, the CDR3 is TGTGCCAGCTCACCAACTTTAAGAGCTTTCTTT.

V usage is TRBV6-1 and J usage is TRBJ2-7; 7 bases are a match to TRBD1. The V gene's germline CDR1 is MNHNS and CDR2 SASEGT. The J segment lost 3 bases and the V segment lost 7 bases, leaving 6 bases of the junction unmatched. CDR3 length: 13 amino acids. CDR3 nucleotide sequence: TGTGCCAGCACCCTGGGACAGCGCTACGAGCAGTACTTC. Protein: CASTLGQRYEQYF.

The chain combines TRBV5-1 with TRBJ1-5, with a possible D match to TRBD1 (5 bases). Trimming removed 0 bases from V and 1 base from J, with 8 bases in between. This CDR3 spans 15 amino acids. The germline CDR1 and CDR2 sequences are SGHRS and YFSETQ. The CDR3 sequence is CASSLGDGSNQPQHF. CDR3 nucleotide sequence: TGCGCCAGCAGCTTGGGGGACGGGAGCAATCAGCCCCAGCATTTT.

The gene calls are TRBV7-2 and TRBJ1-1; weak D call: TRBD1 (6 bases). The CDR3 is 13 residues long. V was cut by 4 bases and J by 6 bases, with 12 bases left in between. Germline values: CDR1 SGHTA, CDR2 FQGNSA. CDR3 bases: TGTGCCAGCAGCTCGTCTAGACAGGCTGAAGCTTTCTTT. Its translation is CASSSSRQAEAFF.

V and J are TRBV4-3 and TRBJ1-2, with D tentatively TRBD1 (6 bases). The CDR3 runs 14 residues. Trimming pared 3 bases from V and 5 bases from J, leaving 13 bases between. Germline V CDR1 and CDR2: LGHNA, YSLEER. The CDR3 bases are TGCGCCAGCAGCCATACACAGGGTCTATATGGCTACACCTTC. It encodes CASSHTQGLYGYTF.

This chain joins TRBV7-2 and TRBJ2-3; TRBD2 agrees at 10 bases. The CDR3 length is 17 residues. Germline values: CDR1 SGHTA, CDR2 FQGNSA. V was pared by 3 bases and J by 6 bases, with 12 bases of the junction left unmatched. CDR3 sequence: CASSFGPLAGDTDTQYF. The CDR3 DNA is TGTGCCAGCAGCTTCGGGCCTCTAGCGGGGGACACGGATACGCAGTATTTT.

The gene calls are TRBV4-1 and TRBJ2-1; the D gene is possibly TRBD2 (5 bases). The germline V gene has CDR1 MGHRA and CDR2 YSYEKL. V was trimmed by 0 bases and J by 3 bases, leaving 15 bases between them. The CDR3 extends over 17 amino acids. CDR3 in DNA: TGCGCCAGCAGCCAAGATGCGGGTTCTCGAGACTACAATGAGCAGTTCTTC. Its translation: CASSQDAGSRDYNEQFF.